The 26 T cell receptor beta chains in this list originate from one sample, sequenced in a study of blood T cells in healthy people across ages. The use of a sample-barcoded 5' primer and a J-beta primer mix characterized a second PCR of about 7 to 12 cycles. TCRdb reprocessed the 5' RACE reads with MiXCR, giving one entry per CDR3 protein. Of about a million distinct CDR3 sequences in the sample, 48% are singletons; the top ten hold around 15%. The sequenced material came from blood. The receptors here all came from a man under 40 in good health.

This clonotype was observed once. The chain has TRBV9 and TRBJ2-3; D is undetermined. The CDR3 is made up of 15 amino acids. Trimming pared 0 bases from V and 0 bases from J, leaving 8 bases between. Looked up from germline, CDR1 is SGDLS and CDR2 is YYNGEE. CDR3 sequence: CASSVGLISTDTQYF. For the CDR3, the DNA is TGTGCCAGCAGCGTAGGGCTAATAAGCACAGATACGCAGTATTTT.

This rearrangement joins TRBV3-1 to TRBJ1-2; TRBD1 might be the D (6 bases). V lost 0 bases and J lost 4, with 15 bases in between. The CDR3 extends over 16 amino acids. Germline V lookup: CDR1 LGHDT, CDR2 YNNKEL (reference sequence). The CDR3 nucleotides are TGTGCCAGCAGCCAAGATCTAACAGGGACCTTCTATGGCTACACCTTC. Translation: CASSQDLTGTFYGYTF. The complete variable domain, with remaining parts taken from reference TRBV3-1 and TRBJ1-2, reads DTAVSQTPKYLVTQMGNDKSIKCEQNLGHDTMYWYKQDSKKFLKIMFSYNNKELIINETVPNRFSPKSPDKAHLNLHINSLELGDSAVYFCASSQDLTGTFYGYTFGSGTRLTVV.

The chain carries TRBV6-2 or TRBV6-3 and TRBJ2-5; D is unresolved. The J call is doubtful: the DNA matches TRBJ2-7 better. The CDR3 is 12 residues long. The germline gives CDR1 MNHEY, CDR2 SVGEGT. The CDR3 nucleotides read TGTGCCAGCAGTTACCCCGAGAACGAGCAGTACTTC. This translates into CASSYPENEQYF.

This clonotype came up a few times. V gene TRBV2 combines with J gene TRBJ2-1; D is ambiguous. The CDR3 contains 16 residues. The V gene's germline CDR1 is SNHLY and CDR2 FYNNEI. V was shortened by 1 base and J by 0 bases, with 10 bases between the two germline ends. CDR3 in DNA: TGTGCCAGCAGTGAAGAGGCGCCCAGCTCCTACAATGAGCAGTTCTTC. This gives the protein CASSEEAPSSYNEQFF.

The table lists this clonotype with a few counts. The chain has TRBV12-3 or TRBV12-4 and TRBJ2-7, with TRBD1 matching 10 bases. The J segment lost 3 bases and the V segment lost 6 bases, leaving 5 bases of the junction unmatched. The CDR3 totals 14 residues. The DNA of the CDR3 is TGTGCCAGCAGGTCCCGGGACAGGGGCTACGAGCAGTACTTC. Protein: CASRSRDRGYEQYF.

This clonotype was counted a few times. The chain couples TRBV6-5 to TRBJ2-4; D is ambiguous. Germline V gene data show CDR1 as MNHEY and CDR2 as SVGAGI. This CDR3 is 14 amino acids long. Between the trimmed V and J ends, which lost 3 bases and 3 bases, there was a span of 9 bases. The CDR3 is CASSYELGKNIQYF. In DNA form, the CDR3 reads TGTGCCAGCAGTTATGAGCTGGGCAAAAACATTCAGTACTTC.

Note on this clonotype: The junction shows a germline mismatch at one end, possibly a read error. This chain links TRBV20-1 with TRBJ1-5; D is ambiguous. CDR1 is DFQATT and CDR2 is SNEGSKA in the germline V gene (reference sequence). CDR3 length: 14 amino acids. CDR3 in DNA: TGCCGTGCCGGAGACAAATATAGCAATCAGCCCCAGCATTTT. Translated, it gives CRAGDKYSNQPQHF.

The CDR3: CASRDSAATNEKLFF. DNA of the CDR3: TGTGCCAGCAGGGATTCAGCCGCAACTAATGAAAAACTGTTTTTT. The V and J genes are TRBV13 and TRBJ1-4; no firm D call. CDR1 and CDR2 (germline): PRHDT, FYEKMQ (reference sequence). V was shortened by 6 bases and J by 0 bases, with 11 bases between the two germline ends. The CDR3 spans 15 residues.

The J gene is TRBJ2-7, the V gene TRBV4-3; 10 bases are a match to TRBD2. Germline CDR1 LGHNA, CDR2 YSLEER. With 4 bases clipped from V and 0 bases from J, the junction kept 9 bases outside the gene matches. This CDR3 spans 17 amino acids. CDR3 amino acids: CASSPGTSGTSSYEQYF. The CDR3 coding sequence is TGCGCCAGCAGCCCCGGAACTAGCGGGACAAGCTCCTACGAGCAGTACTTC.

This clonotype was found a few times. The V gene is TRBV7-6, the J gene TRBJ2-7, with D perhaps matching TRBD2 (7 bases). CDR3 length: 16 residues. V lost 3 bases to trimming and J lost 0 bases, with 15 bases between them. CDR1 SGHVS and CDR2 FNYEAQ come from the germline V gene. CDR3 sequence reads: CASSFGGGASSYEQYF. CDR3 DNA: TGTGCCAGCAGCTTTGGCGGGGGCGCGAGCTCCTACGAGCAGTACTTC.

This clonotype was found a few times. V is TRBV14 and J is TRBJ1-4; TRBD1 is a possible D gene (5 bases). The CDR3 consists of 16 residues. Germline-derived CDR1 and CDR2 are SGHDN and FVKESK. Trimming pared 5 bases from V and 5 bases from J, leaving 18 bases between. This chain's CDR3 is CASSRGRELLNEKLFF. The CDR3 bases are TGTGCCAGCAGCAGGGGCCGCGAACTACTGAATGAAAAACTGTTTTTT.

The chain is built from TRBV20-1 and TRBJ2-3, with D possibly being TRBD1 (6 bases). The V end was cut by 0 bases, the J end by 1 base, with 17 bases between. The CDR3 consists of 17 residues. Germline V gene data show CDR1 as DFQATT and CDR2 as SNEGSKA (reference sequence). The CDR3 DNA sequence: TGCAGTGCTAGAGATCTACAGGGCCCGAGCCGCACAGATACGCAGTATTTT. This encodes CSARDLQGPSRTDTQYF.

The gene calls are TRBV6-5 and TRBJ1-3, with TRBD1 matching 10 bases. The V and J ends lost 2 bases and 3 bases, in that order; junction bases with no gene match: 1. The CDR3 runs to 15 residues. The germline V gene has CDR1 MNHEY and CDR2 SVGAGI. The CDR3, as DNA: TGTGCCAGCAGTTACGGGACAGGGGTTGGAAACACCATATATTTT. Its protein product is CASSYGTGVGNTIYF.

The sample holds many counts of this clonotype. This rearrangement joins TRBV11-2 to TRBJ2-5; D is undetermined. The germline CDR1 and CDR2 sequences are SGHAT and FQNNGV. The CDR3 consists of 13 residues. Trimming cost V 3 bases and J 0 bases, with 5 bases left between them. The CDR3 coding sequence is TGTGCCAGCAGCTTTGGGTACCAAGAGACCCAGTACTTC. Its translation: CASSFGYQETQYF.

The V and J genes are TRBV5-1 and TRBJ1-2, with D possibly being TRBD1 (6 bases). V lost 0 bases to trimming and J lost 8 bases, with 17 bases between them. The CDR3 spans 15 residues. Germline V gene sequence: CDR1 SGHRS, CDR2 YFSETQ. This CDR3 is CASSLDRAGARGYTF. CDR3 bases: TGCGCCAGCAGCTTGGACCGTGCGGGGGCGAGGGGCTACACCTTC.

This clonotype was observed once. The chain has TRBV20-1 and TRBJ2-1; 8 positions agree with TRBD2. Germline trimming cut 6 bases from V and 2 bases from J; bases unmatched to any gene: 9. The CDR3 totals 15 residues. In germline, CDR1 is DFQATT, CDR2 SNEGSKA (reference sequence). DNA for the CDR3: TGCAGTGCCCCCATAGCGGGGCTGCCCTACAATGAGCAGTTCTTC. Protein product: CSAPIAGLPYNEQFF.

The chain combines TRBV7-6 with TRBJ2-6, with no clear D. V lost 2 bases to trimming and J lost 3 bases, with 5 bases between them. Germline V gene lookup returns CDR1 SGHVS and CDR2 FNYEAQ. This CDR3 contains 14 residues. The chain's CDR3 is CASSLLVGANVLTF. For the CDR3, the DNA is TGTGCCAGCAGCTTATTGGTTGGGGCCAACGTCCTGACTTTC.

The V gene is TRBV7-8, the J gene TRBJ2-2; the D gene is possibly TRBD1 (6 bases). The CDR3 totals 15 residues. V lost 4 bases and J lost 4, with 13 bases in between. CDR1 SGHVS and CDR2 FQNEAQ come from the germline V gene. CDR3 sequence: CASSSGAAFTGELFF. CDR3 DNA sequence: TGTGCCAGCAGCTCAGGGGCGGCATTCACCGGGGAGCTGTTTTTT.

This chain uses TRBV12-3 or TRBV12-4 with TRBJ2-3, with unresolved D. The CDR3 is 14 amino acids. The V end was cut by 3 bases, the J end by 4 bases, with 11 bases between. The CDR3 here is CASSFTRSSDTQYF. The CDR3 bases are TGTGCCAGCAGTTTCACAAGGAGTTCAGATACGCAGTATTTT.

The gene calls are TRBV29-1 and TRBJ2-1; 8 nucleotides agree with TRBD1. V gave up 4 bases and J gave up 5 bases; unmatched junction bases: 7. The CDR3 is 14 residues long. The V gene's germline CDR1 is SQVTM and CDR2 ANQGSEA. The CDR3 reads CSVGPGQGHNEQFF. The CDR3 DNA is TGCAGCGTTGGCCCCGGACAGGGACACAATGAGCAGTTCTTC.

This clonotype was recorded a few times. The chain recombines TRBV9 with TRBJ2-7; TRBD1 might be the D (5 bases). Germline CDR1 reads SGDLS; CDR2 reads YYNGEE. CDR3 length: 13 residues. V was shortened by 0 bases and J by 5 bases, with 9 bases between the two germline ends. CDR3 residues: CASSVGRGDEQYF. As DNA, the CDR3 is TGTGCCAGCAGCGTAGGTAGGGGCGACGAGCAGTACTTC.

This clonotype was seen repeatedly, ten times or more. The chain couples TRBV20-1 to TRBJ2-5, with D perhaps TRBD2 (5 bases). Germline lookup yields CDR1 DFQATT and CDR2 SNEGSKA (reference sequence). V lost 1 base and J lost 1, with 10 bases in between. The CDR3 runs 14 residues. The CDR3 loop reads CSARGLGSQETQYF. For the CDR3, the DNA is TGCAGTGCTAGAGGCCTAGGGAGCCAAGAGACCCAGTACTTC.

V usage is TRBV11-2 and J usage is TRBJ1-2; D gene unclear. Per germline, CDR1 SGHAT and CDR2 FQNNGV. The CDR3 is 14 amino acids. Trimming removed 0 bases from V and 4 bases from J, with 9 bases in between. The CDR3 loop reads CASSLERGSYGYTF. The DNA of the CDR3 is TGTGCCAGCAGCTTAGAGCGGGGTAGCTATGGCTACACCTTC. The complete variable domain, with remaining parts taken from reference TRBV11-2 and TRBJ1-2, reads EAGVAQSPRYKIIEKRQSVAFWCNPISGHATLYWYQQILGQGPKLLIQFQNNGVVDDSQLPKDRFSAERLKGVDSTLKIQPAKLEDSAVYLCASSLERGSYGYTFGSGTRLTVV.

The V and J genes are TRBV29-1 and TRBJ2-7; perhaps D is TRBD1 or TRBD2 (5 bases each). With 3 bases removed from V and 2 bases from J, the gap between germline ends came to 11 bases. The CDR3 has 13 amino acids. From germline, CDR1 is SQVTM and CDR2 ANQGSEA. This chain's CDR3 is CSVDGTNPYEQYF. The CDR3 DNA reads as TGCAGCGTTGACGGGACCAACCCCTACGAGCAGTACTTC.

The V and J genes are TRBV4-1 and TRBJ2-7; 7 bases fit TRBD2. Germline-derived CDR1 and CDR2 are MGHRA and YSYEKL. The CDR3 totals 15 residues. After removal of 5 bases from V and 7 bases from J, the junction contained 14 bases not matched to a gene. This chain's CDR3 is CASSTGTISYNEQYF. For the CDR3, the DNA is TGCGCCAGCAGCACCGGGACTATCTCCTACAATGAGCAGTACTTC.

The V gene is TRBV10-3, the J gene TRBJ1-2; TRBD1 might be the D (6 bases). The CDR3 length is 15 residues. The V end lost 2 bases, the J end lost 2 bases, and 12 bases lay between the germline ends. Germline CDR1 ENHRY, CDR2 SYGVKD. The CDR3 DNA reads TGTGCCATCAGTGAGCCGGGACAACAGAACTATGGCTACACCTTC. Translation: CAISEPGQQNYGYTF.